The 12 T cell receptor beta chains presented below share a single source sample, sequenced in a study of blood T cell repertoires in COVID-19. Produced via immunoSEQ multiplex PCR; TCRdb's table is partial and in-frame only. The sample yields 380,000 or so clones, about 90% seen once. What was sequenced was peripheral blood. These receptor sequences come from a man aged 35 to 55 with acute or convalescent COVID-19.

The rearrangement uses TRBV19 and TRBJ2-7, with D uncertain. Trimming removed 1 base from V and 0 bases from J, with 10 bases in between. CDR1 is LNHDA and CDR2 is SQIVND in the germline V gene (reference sequence). The CDR3 is 15 residues long. CDR3 protein: CASSIVARISYEQYF. The CDR3 nucleotides are TGTGCCAGTAGTATAGTAGCACGGATCTCCTACGAGCAGTACTTC.

With respect to this clone: Other DNA sequences within the sample encode an identical CDR3. The rearrangement links TRBV2 to TRBJ1-1; maybe TRBD1 (6 bases). The germline CDR1 and CDR2 sequences are SNHLY and FYNNEI. With 6 bases removed from V and 1 base from J, the gap between germline ends came to 9 bases. The length of the CDR3 is 13 residues. CDR3 sequence: CASSLDRNTEAFF. The CDR3 nucleotides read TGTGCCAGCAGCTTGGACAGGAACACTGAAGCTTTCTTT.

This clone was seen a single time. The CDR3: CASSLYPGTSGPYNEQFF. CDR3 sequence (DNA): TGTGCCAGCAGCTTGTATCCCGGGACTAGCGGCCCATACAATGAGCAGTTCTTC. The rearrangement uses TRBV5-4 and TRBJ2-1; 11 bases agree with TRBD2. Germline V gene data show CDR1 as SGHNT and CDR2 as YYREEE (reference sequence). With 1 base clipped from V and 4 bases from J, the junction kept 10 bases outside the gene matches. The CDR3 length is 18 residues.

V is TRBV3-1 (or the pseudogene TRBV3-2) and J is TRBJ1-6, with a weak D call TRBD1 (5 bases). Germline V lookup: CDR1 LGHDT, CDR2 YNNKEL (reference sequence). The length of the CDR3 is 15 residues. V was trimmed by 2 bases and J by 7 bases, leaving 12 bases between them. The CDR3 sequence: CASSQTSGYNSPLHF. As DNA, the CDR3 is TGTGCCAGCAGCCAAACTTCAGGGTACAATTCACCCCTCCACTTT.

The chain employs TRBV6-1 and TRBJ1-1; no firm D call. This CDR3 spans 13 amino acids. CDR1 is MNHNS and CDR2 is SASEGT in the germline V gene. Trimming shortened V by 2 bases and J by 7 bases, and 11 bases separated the two germline ends. In DNA form, the CDR3 reads TGTGCCAGCAGTGAATCTATAGGACTTGAAGCTTTCTTT. Translation: CASSESIGLEAFF.

The chain recombines TRBV7-9 with TRBJ1-3; D ambiguous. The CDR3 length is 15 residues. Germline-derived CDR1 and CDR2 are SEHNR and FQNEAQ (reference sequence). V was trimmed by 8 bases and J by 3 bases, leaving 17 bases between them. The CDR3: CASEPGSSYGNTIYF. The CDR3 DNA reads TGTGCCAGCGAACCCGGGTCTTCATATGGAAACACCATATATTTT. Variable domain in full (rest from reference TRBV7-9 and TRBJ1-3): DTGVSQNPRHKITKRGQNVTFRCDPISEHNRLYWYRQTLGQGPEFLTYFQNEAQLEKSRLLSDRFSAERPKGSFSTLEIQRTEQGDSAMYLCASEPGSSYGNTIYFGEGSWLTVV.

The CDR3 DNA sequence: TGTGCCAGCAGCCAAGATGTGGGAGGGGGTACCTACAATGAGCAGTTCTTC. Its protein product is CASSQDVGGGTYNEQFF. The chain is built from TRBV3-1 (or the pseudogene TRBV3-2) and TRBJ2-1, with D tentatively TRBD2 (7 bases). CDR3 size: 17 residues. Trimming left V 0 bases short and J 2 bases short, with 14 bases between. Germline-derived CDR1 and CDR2 are LGHDT and YNNKEL (reference sequence).

About this clone itself: This sample also contains other DNA sequences that code for the same CDR3. The gene calls are TRBV5-1 and TRBJ1-5; D is unresolved. CDR3 length equals 15 residues. Looked up from germline, CDR1 is SGHRS and CDR2 is YFSETQ. The V and J ends lost 0 bases and 0 bases respectively, with 7 bases between them. CDR3 in amino acids: CASSLGGYSNQPQHF. Written as DNA, the CDR3 is TGCGCCAGCAGCTTGGGAGGCTATAGCAATCAGCCCCAGCATTTT.

This rearrangement joins TRBV24-1 to TRBJ1-2; D is unclear. Germline CDR1 reads KGHDR; CDR2 reads SFDVKD. The CDR3 totals 10 residues. Trimming took 8 bases from V and 7 from J, leaving 7 bases between them. The chain's CDR3 is CATINSGYTF. DNA of the CDR3: TGTGCCACCATTAATAGTGGCTACACCTTC.

The V and J genes are TRBV2 and TRBJ2-5; TRBD1 matches 9 bases. The CDR3 length is 13 residues. V lost 8 bases to trimming and J lost 2 bases; unmatched junction nucleotides: 3. Germline V gene lookup returns CDR1 SNHLY and CDR2 FYNNEI. The CDR3 DNA sequence: TGTGCCAGCGGGGACAGGGTTCAAGAGACCCAGTACTTC. Its protein is CASGDRVQETQYF.

The V and J genes are TRBV11-2 and TRBJ1-6; perhaps TRBD1 as D (5 bases). Germline CDR1 and CDR2: SGHAT and FQNNGV. The V and J ends lost 2 bases and 7 bases respectively, with 18 bases between them. This CDR3 has 17 residues. The CDR3 sequence: CASSLSYFGGGNSPLHF. CDR3 nucleotide sequence: TGTGCCAGCAGCTTATCGTATTTTGGGGGAGGGAATTCACCCCTCCACTTT.

The chain combines TRBV10-1 with TRBJ1-1; perhaps TRBD1 as D (5 bases). The ends were cut back, 6 bases at V and 1 base at J, with 12 bases in the middle. CDR1 and CDR2 (germline): WNHNN, SYGVQD (reference sequence). This CDR3 has 14 residues. The CDR3 nucleotides are TGCGCCAGCAGCGGCGGCACAGGGAACACTGAAGCTTTCTTT. Translated, it gives CASSGGTGNTEAFF.